This T cell receptor (beta chain) was sequenced for a study of T-cell memory formation after mild COVID-19. Study findings and constraints: Pre-infection memory harbored some responding clones, suggesting cross-reactive memory joined.

Worth noting for this clonotype: The antigen remains undetermined.

This CDR3 is 12 amino acids long. V dropped 4 bases and J dropped 3; count of bases not matched to a gene: 1. Germline CDR1 and CDR2: SQVTM and ANQGSEA. TCRdb called the 5' RACE reads again in MiXCR, with one record for every CDR3 protein. The sample lists under 600,000 distinct CDR3 sequences, about 20% occurring once. Sequencing was done on a sample of PBMCs or a T cell subset sorted from them (not recorded which). The chain couples TRBV29-1 to TRBJ2-7; TRBD1 matches 9 bases. This TCR derives from an adult woman who had mild COVID-19 (a few samples of this study predate the infection). Cell type and time point are not known. The CDR3 loop reads CSVGDRDYEQYF. The CDR3 bases are TGCAGCGTTGGGGACAGGGACTACGAGCAGTACTTC.